What follows is one TCR beta chain and its context. TCRdb analysed the 5' RACE reads with MiXCR anew, one entry per CDR3 protein. The data hold some 600,000 distinct CDR3 sequences, with about 15% observed a single time. V shed 1 base, J shed 1 base, and the junction held 2 bases outside the gene matches. The CDR3 sequence is 15 residues long. Looked up from germline, CDR1 is ENHRY and CDR2 is SYGVKD. The entry originates in a study of T cells after yellow fever vaccination. The chain has TRBV10-3 and TRBJ2-5, with 8 bases fitting TRBD2. The sample in question was PBMCs, obtained 5 days after the first yellow fever vaccination. The clonotype originates from a man aged 18 to 30 who received the YFV17D yellow fever vaccine. DNA of the CDR3: TGTGCCATCAGTGAGTTACGGGGGGGCCAAGAGACCCAGTACTTC. The encoded protein is CAISELRGGQETQYF.